This entry concerns a single TCR beta chain. Its antigen is currently unknown. This CDR3 spans 15 amino acids. V shed 0 bases, J shed 6 bases, and the junction held 2 bases outside the gene matches. Germline V CDR1 and CDR2: SGHVS, FQNEAQ. These data come from a study of T-cell reconstitution after alpha-beta-depleted transplantation in children. The study, taken as a whole, reports: Alpha-beta T cells present about two months after transplant were reported to originate from several hundred expanded graft clones. From newly produced T cells came most of the T-cell counts and diversity one year after transplant.

Unique molecular identifiers were incorporated when the TCRbeta library was constructed. MiXCR was run by TCRdb on the PCR reads, yielding one entry per CDR3 protein. The data show about 200,000 distinct CDR3 sequences, with about 8.7% seen just once and under 40% held by the top ten. The clonotype originates from a male patient under 10 years old who had a stem cell transplant for acute myeloid leukemia, so the T cells may come from the graft donor. The specimen was PBMCs, mostly from graft donor cells, collected 360 days after TCRalphabeta/CD19-depleted stem cell transplant. V usage is TRBV7-8 and J usage is TRBJ2-1, with 10 nucleotides matching TRBD1. This CDR3 reads CASSLAWTGGNEQFF. The CDR3 bases are TGTGCCAGCAGCTTAGCATGGACAGGGGGCAATGAGCAGTTCTTC.